This entry lists 8 T cell receptor beta chains sequenced from one sample in a study of blood T cell repertoires in COVID-19. Libraries were prepared by immunoSEQ multiplex PCR; TCRdb keeps only in-frame clonotypes and omits some of them. The table records approximately 130,000 clones, around 76% of them present only once. Sequencing used peripheral blood. Receptor source: a human donor in a cohort sampled during active COVID-19.

The chain uses TRBV6-5 and TRBJ1-1; TRBD1 might be the D (6 bases). The CDR3 runs to 13 residues. V shed 7 bases and J shed 4 bases, with 13 bases lying between them. Germline V CDR1 and CDR2: MNHEY, SVGAGI. The CDR3 loop is CASNKQGTTEAFF. Written as DNA, the CDR3 is TGTGCCAGCAACAAACAGGGTACCACTGAAGCTTTCTTT.

The rearrangement links TRBV6-5 to TRBJ1-2, with 8 bases aligning to TRBD1. V gave up 0 bases and J gave up 4 bases; unmatched junction bases: 7. The CDR3 totals 16 residues. Germline V gene data show CDR1 as MNHEY and CDR2 as SVGAGI. The DNA of the CDR3 is TGTGCCAGCAGTTACTCAGGACAGGGACTTGGCTATGGCTACACCTTC. Its protein is CASSYSGQGLGYGYTF.

In DNA form, the CDR3 reads TGCGCCAGCAGCAGGGGACAGGGAGGTGAAAAACTGTTTTTT. It encodes CASSRGQGGEKLFF. This sequence joins TRBV5-1 and TRBJ1-4; TRBD1 agrees at 9 bases. The CDR3 sequence is 14 residues long. The J segment lost 7 bases and the V segment lost 4 bases, leaving 5 bases of the junction unmatched. CDR1 is SGHRS, CDR2 YFSETQ, per germline.

This clone was detected only a few times. This sequence joins TRBV4-1 and TRBJ1-1, with a possible D match to TRBD1 (6 bases). Germline values: CDR1 MGHRA, CDR2 YSYEKL. V was clipped by 0 bases and J by 3 bases, with 11 bases between them. This CDR3 comprises 15 residues. CDR3 nucleotide sequence: TGCGCCAGCAGCCAAGAAACGGACAGAGACACTGAAGCTTTCTTT. Protein sequence: CASSQETDRDTEAFF.

The J gene is TRBJ2-7, the V gene TRBV2, with 10 bases matching TRBD1. CDR1 and CDR2 (germline): SNHLY, FYNNEI. The CDR3 has 14 residues. V was pared by 7 bases and J by 2 bases, with 5 bases of the junction left unmatched. The CDR3 DNA sequence: TGTGCCAGCAAGCGGACAGGGGGAGCCTACGAGCAGTACTTC. As protein: CASKRTGGAYEQYF.

This clone was counted a few times. The J gene is TRBJ2-1, the V gene TRBV11-2; 8 bases match TRBD2. V dropped 5 bases and J dropped 7; count of bases not matched to a gene: 10. CDR1 SGHAT and CDR2 FQNNGV come from the germline V gene. The length of the CDR3 is 15 residues. This CDR3 is CASSPNLAGRNEQFF. The CDR3 DNA follows: TGTGCCAGCAGCCCAAACCTAGCGGGTAGGAATGAGCAGTTCTTC. Full variable domain (rest looked up from reference TRBV11-2 and TRBJ2-1): EAGVAQSPRYKIIEKRQSVAFWCNPISGHATLYWYQQILGQGPKLLIQFQNNGVVDDSQLPKDRFSAERLKGVDSTLKIQPAKLEDSAVYLCASSPNLAGRNEQFFGPGTRLTVL.

The chain joins TRBV11-2 to TRBJ1-1; D perhaps matches TRBD1 (6 bases). Trimming left V 1 base short and J 2 bases short, with 11 bases between. The CDR3 extends over 15 amino acids. Germline V gives CDR1 SGHAT, CDR2 FQNNGV. CDR3 sequence: CASSLGGGPNTEAFF. The CDR3 nucleotides read TGTGCCAGCAGCTTAGGGGGGGGGCCCAACACTGAAGCTTTCTTT.

The chain couples TRBV27 to TRBJ2-7; D unresolved. The CDR3 covers 13 residues. CDR1 and CDR2 from the germline V gene are MNHEY and SMNVEV (reference sequence). V was shortened by 3 bases and J by 2 bases, with 8 bases between the two germline ends. The CDR3 protein is CASSLRFPYEQYF. The CDR3 DNA follows: TGTGCCAGCAGTTTGCGGTTCCCCTACGAGCAGTACTTC.